Listed below are T cell receptor beta chains from one sample, sequenced in a study of patients and donors after allogeneic stem cell transplantation. Using its own MiXCR run on the RT-PCR reads, TCRdb lists one record per CDR3 protein. The sample includes around 150,000 distinct CDR3 sequences, about 32% of them seen just once. The sequencing input was blood, either unsorted or a sorted T cell fraction (not recorded which). The receptors were sampled from a human donor who was either an allogeneic HSCT recipient or a stem cell or donor lymphocyte infusion donor (not recorded which). It is not recorded whose cells these are; they may come from a transplant donor. Each CDR3 is given without its conserved first and last residue.

V gene	J gene	CDR3 protein
TRBV6-2/TRBV6-3	TRBJ2-5	ASSYGDYEQETQY
TRBV12-3/TRBV12-4	TRBJ2-1	ASSSRGEQF
TRBV20-1	TRBJ2-3	SAIRTGDTQY
TRBV7-8	TRBJ1-1	ASSTRAPVGGTEAF
TRBV4-3	TRBJ1-5	ASSPTGNQPQH
TRBV28	TRBJ2-5	ASSAGFQETQY
TRBV7-9	TRBJ2-3	ASSSSGGADTQY
TRBV20-1	TRBJ2-3	SARIPPPSTDTQY
TRBV7-9	TRBJ1-1	ASSPEGLSGVNTEAF
TRBV20-1	TRBJ2-7	SARGISGRGAPYEQY